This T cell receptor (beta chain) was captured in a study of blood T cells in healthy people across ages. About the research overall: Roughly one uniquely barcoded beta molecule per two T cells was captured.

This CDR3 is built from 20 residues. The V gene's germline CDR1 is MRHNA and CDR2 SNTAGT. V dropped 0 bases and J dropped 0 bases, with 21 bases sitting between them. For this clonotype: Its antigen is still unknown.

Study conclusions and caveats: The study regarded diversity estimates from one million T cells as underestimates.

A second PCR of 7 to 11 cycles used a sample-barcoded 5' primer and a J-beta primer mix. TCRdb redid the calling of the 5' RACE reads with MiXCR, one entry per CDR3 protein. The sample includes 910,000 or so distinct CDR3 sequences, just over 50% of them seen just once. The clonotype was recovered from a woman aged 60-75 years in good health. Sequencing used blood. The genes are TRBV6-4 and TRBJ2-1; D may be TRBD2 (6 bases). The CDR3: CASSDSHPSSAQSSYNEQFF. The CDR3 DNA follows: TGTGCCAGCAGTGACTCCCACCCCTCTAGCGCACAGAGCTCCTACAATGAGCAGTTCTTC.